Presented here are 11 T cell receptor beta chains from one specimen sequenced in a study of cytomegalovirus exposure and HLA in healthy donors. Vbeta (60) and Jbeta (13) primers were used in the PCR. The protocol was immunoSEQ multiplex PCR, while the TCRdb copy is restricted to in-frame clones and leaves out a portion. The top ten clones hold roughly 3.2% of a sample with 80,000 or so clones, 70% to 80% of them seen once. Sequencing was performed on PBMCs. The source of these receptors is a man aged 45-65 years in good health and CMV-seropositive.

DNA of the CDR3: TGTGCCAGCAGCTCGAGAAAAACGACAGGGGGCGAGCAGTACTTC. It encodes CASSSRKTTGGEQYF. This sequence joins TRBV11-3 and TRBJ2-5, with 9 bases identical to TRBD1. The J call could be wrong; TRBJ2-7 is a better fit for the DNA end. This CDR3 spans 15 amino acids. From germline, CDR1 is SGHNT and CDR2 YENEEA.

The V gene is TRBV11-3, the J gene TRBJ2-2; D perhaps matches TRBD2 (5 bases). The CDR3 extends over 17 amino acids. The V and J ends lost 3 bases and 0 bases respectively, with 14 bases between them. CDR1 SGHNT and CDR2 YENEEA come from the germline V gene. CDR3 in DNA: TGTGCCAGCAGCTTCCCCTTTGCGGAGGCGAACACCGGGGAGCTGTTTTTT. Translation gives CASSFPFAEANTGELFF.

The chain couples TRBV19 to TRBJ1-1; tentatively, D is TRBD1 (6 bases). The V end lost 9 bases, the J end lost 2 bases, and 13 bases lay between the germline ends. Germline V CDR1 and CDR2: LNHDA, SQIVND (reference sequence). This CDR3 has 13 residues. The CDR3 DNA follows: TGTGCCAGCTCAAGGACAGACAACACTGAAGCTTTCTTT. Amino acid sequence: CASSRTDNTEAFF.

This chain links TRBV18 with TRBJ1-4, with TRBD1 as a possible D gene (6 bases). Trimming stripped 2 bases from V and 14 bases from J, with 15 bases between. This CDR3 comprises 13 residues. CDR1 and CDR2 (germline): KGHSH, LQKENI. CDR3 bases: TGTGCCAGCTCACCAACCGACAGGTCTAAGCTGTTTTTT. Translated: CASSPTDRSKLFF.

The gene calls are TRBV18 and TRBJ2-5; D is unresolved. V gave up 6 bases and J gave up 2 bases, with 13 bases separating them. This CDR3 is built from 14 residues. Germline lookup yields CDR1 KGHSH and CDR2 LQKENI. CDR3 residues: CASSAAHGQETQYF. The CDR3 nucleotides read TGTGCCAGCTCGGCCGCTCACGGGCAAGAGACCCAGTACTTC.

The CDR3 reads CAWSAPNEKLFF. In DNA, the CDR3 is TGTGCCTGGAGTGCCCCAAATGAAAAACTGTTTTTT. The chain has TRBV30 and TRBJ1-4; the D is unclear. The V and J ends lost 1 base and 5 bases respectively, with 5 bases between them. CDR1 is GTSNPN, CDR2 SVGIG, per germline (reference sequence). This CDR3 has 12 amino acids.

In nucleotides, the CDR3 is TGTGCCAGCAGGGAAAACAGGGTTACAGATACGCAGTATTTT. This codes for CASRENRVTDTQYF. The chain couples TRBV6-4 to TRBJ2-3, with D possibly TRBD1 on 6 matching bases. The V gene's germline CDR1 is MRHNA and CDR2 SNTAGT. The V end lost 6 bases, the J end lost 3 bases, and 13 bases lay between the germline ends. CDR3 length: 14 residues.

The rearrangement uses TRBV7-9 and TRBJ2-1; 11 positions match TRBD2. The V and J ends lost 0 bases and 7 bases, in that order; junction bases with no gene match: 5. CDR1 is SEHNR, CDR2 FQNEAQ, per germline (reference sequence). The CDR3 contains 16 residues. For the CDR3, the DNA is TGTGCCAGCAGCTTAGCCGGGACTAGCGGAAAAAATGAGCAGTTCTTC. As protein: CASSLAGTSGKNEQFF.

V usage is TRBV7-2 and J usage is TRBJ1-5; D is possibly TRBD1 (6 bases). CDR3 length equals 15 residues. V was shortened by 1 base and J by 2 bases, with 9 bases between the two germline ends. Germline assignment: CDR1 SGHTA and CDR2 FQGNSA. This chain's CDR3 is CASSLETGGNQPQHF. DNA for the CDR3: TGTGCCAGCAGCTTAGAGACAGGTGGCAATCAGCCCCAGCATTTT. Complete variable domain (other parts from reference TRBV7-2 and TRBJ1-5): GAGVSQSPSNKVTEKGKDVELRCDPISGHTALYWYRQSLGQGLEFLIYFQGNSAPDKSGLPSDRFSAERTGGSVSTLTIQRTQQEDSAVYLCASSLETGGNQPQHFGDGTRLSIL.

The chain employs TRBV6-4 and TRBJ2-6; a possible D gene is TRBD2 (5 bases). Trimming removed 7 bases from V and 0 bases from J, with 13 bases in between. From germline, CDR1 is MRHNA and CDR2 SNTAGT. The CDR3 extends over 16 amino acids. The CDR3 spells CASKTTHLSGANVLTF. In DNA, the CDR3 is TGTGCCAGCAAGACTACGCACCTCTCTGGGGCCAACGTCCTGACTTTC.

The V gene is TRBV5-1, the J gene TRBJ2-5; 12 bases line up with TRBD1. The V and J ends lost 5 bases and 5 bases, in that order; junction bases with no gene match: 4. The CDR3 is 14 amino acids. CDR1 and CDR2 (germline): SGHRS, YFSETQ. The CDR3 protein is CASSPGQGAETQYF. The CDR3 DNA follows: TGCGCCAGCAGTCCGGGACAGGGGGCTGAGACCCAGTACTTC.